This TCR beta chain is from a study of regulatory T cells in long-lasting Graves disease. Study background: Graves' patients (newly diagnosed) had been on antithyroid drugs under 3 months.

This clonotype appeared many times. Its antigen is unidentified. With iRepertoire HTBI primers and Arm-PCR of CDR3 regions, TCR beta libraries were built. TCRdb re-derived calls from the multiplex PCR reads in MiXCR, one entry per CDR3 protein. There are 680,000 or so distinct CDR3 sequences in the sample; approximately 15% occur only once, and about 17% lies in the top ten. Germline CDR1 reads MNHEY; CDR2 reads SVGEGT. The CDR3 length is 13 residues. Deletions cut 2 bases from V and 4 bases from J, with 8 bases between. Notes on the study in general: Favored usage of TRBV28, TRBJ1-2 and TRBJ2-5 was recorded in persistent disease.

Time point of the sample: newly diagnosed GD, antithyroid drugs for less than 3 months. Researchers made the TCR library from RNA that was extracted from PBMCs. The sample was also linked to a second study, of T cells in Graves' hyperthyroidism and ophthalmopathy. This second study notes: Within blood appeared most thyroid clonotypes that had expanded above 0.001.

The rearrangement links TRBV6-2 or TRBV6-3 to TRBJ1-1; D is unclear. The sequencing here drew on peripheral blood mononuclear cells (PBMCs), taken at new diagnosis, from a patient treated with antithyroid drugs. This TCR came from a woman aged 25 to 45 with Graves disease. The CDR3 loop reads CASSYMRGTEAFF. CDR3 DNA: TGTGCCAGCAGTTACATGAGAGGCACTGAAGCTTTCTTT.